This T cell receptor beta chain was obtained from a study of T cell responses to AZD1222 COVID-19 vaccine. Study-level results: Clonal diversity was possibly underestimated, and white British individuals and females predominated among donors. Baseline seropositivity occurred in only a handful of AZD1222 recipients. Reportedly, close to half of spike-specific TCRs are directed against unmutated variant regions.

This CDR3 comprises 15 residues. Germline lookup yields CDR1 MDHEN and CDR2 SYDVKM. The V and J ends lost 3 bases and 6 bases respectively, with 14 bases between them. Points on this clone: Its specificity is not known.

Assay: immunoSEQ multiplex PCR; the TCRdb copy retains only in-frame clones and omits some. Among about 110,000 clones, 94% were seen once, and the ten largest hold 2.5% to 3.5%. This receptor was identified in an adult who received the AZD1222 COVID-19 vaccine. Sequencing was performed on peripheral blood, taken 28 days after the second AZD1222 dose. V usage is TRBV28 and J usage is TRBJ2-2, with D possibly matching TRBD2 (6 bases). CDR3 coding DNA: TGTGCCAGCAGTTTCGCCGGGAGTGGTGCCGGGGAGCTGTTTTTT. It translates to CASSFAGSGAGELFF.